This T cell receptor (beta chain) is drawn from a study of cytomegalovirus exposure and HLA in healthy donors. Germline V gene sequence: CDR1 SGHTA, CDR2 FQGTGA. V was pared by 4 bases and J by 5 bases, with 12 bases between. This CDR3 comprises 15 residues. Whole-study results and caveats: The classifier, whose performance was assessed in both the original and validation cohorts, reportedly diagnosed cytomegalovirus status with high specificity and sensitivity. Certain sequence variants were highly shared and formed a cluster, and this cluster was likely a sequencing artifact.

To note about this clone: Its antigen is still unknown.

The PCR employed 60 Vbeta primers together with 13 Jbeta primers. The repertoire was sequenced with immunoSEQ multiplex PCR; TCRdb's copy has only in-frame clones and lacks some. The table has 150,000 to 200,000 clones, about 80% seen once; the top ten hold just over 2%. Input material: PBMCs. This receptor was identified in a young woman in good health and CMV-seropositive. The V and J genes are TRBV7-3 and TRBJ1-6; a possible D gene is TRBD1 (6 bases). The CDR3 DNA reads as TGTGCCAGCAGCTCCCAGGGGTCTCATAATTCACCCCTCCACTTT. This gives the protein CASSSQGSHNSPLHF.